This entry is about one T cell receptor (beta chain). TCRdb's table, derived via immunoSEQ multiplex PCR, lists solely in-frame clones and lacks some. The sample consists of 95,000 to 150,000 clones, 70% to 90% of them appearing once. Germline V gene sequence: CDR1 SNHLY, CDR2 FYNNEI. This CDR3 contains 15 residues. The V gene end was trimmed by 6 bases and the J gene end by 4 bases; junction bases not matched to a gene: 5. This specimen comes from a study of blood T cell repertoires in COVID-19. The chain employs TRBV2 and TRBJ2-1; 11 positions agree with TRBD2. This TCR derives from an elderly woman with acute or convalescent COVID-19. The material sequenced was peripheral blood. The CDR3 region is CASSEGLAAYNEQFF. CDR3 sequence (DNA): TGTGCCAGCAGCGAGGGACTAGCGGCGTACAATGAGCAGTTCTTC.